The 14 T cell receptor beta chains below come from one sample, sequenced in a study of blood T cell repertoires in COVID-19. The protocol was immunoSEQ multiplex PCR, while the TCRdb copy is restricted to in-frame clones and leaves out a portion. The top ten hold 4.5% to 5% of the sample, which has roughly 160,000 clones, around 90% seen once. Source material: peripheral blood. These TCRs come from a man aged 18 to 35 with COVID-19, enrolled during active disease.

J is TRBJ1-1 and V is TRBV5-1; 7 bases fit TRBD1. Germline V lookup: CDR1 SGHRS, CDR2 YFSETQ. The CDR3 totals 15 residues. With 0 bases clipped from V and 1 base from J, the junction kept 3 bases outside the gene matches. The CDR3 loop is CASSLGNRGNTEAFF. CDR3 nucleotides: TGCGCCAGCAGCTTGGGTAACAGGGGGAACACTGAAGCTTTCTTT.

The chain carries TRBV6-5 and TRBJ2-1; a possible D gene is TRBD1 (6 bases). This CDR3 region has 11 residues. The V end lost 4 bases, the J end lost 10 bases, and 8 bases lay between the germline ends. Germline values: CDR1 MNHEY, CDR2 SVGAGI. The CDR3 bases are TGTGCCAGCAGTTGGGGGACAGAGCAGTTCTTC. Translated: CASSWGTEQFF.

The chain links TRBV19 to TRBJ1-5; maybe TRBD1 (6 bases). V lost 6 bases and J 4 bases, leaving 13 bases between the germline ends. Germline V gene sequence: CDR1 LNHDA, CDR2 SQIVND (reference sequence). The CDR3 covers 14 residues. The CDR3 nucleotides read TGTGCCAGTAGGACGGTTACAGGGAATCAGCCCCAGCATTTT. Translation: CASRTVTGNQPQHF.

The chain links TRBV6-4 to TRBJ2-7; 7 nucleotides align to TRBD2. The CDR3 sequence is 15 residues long. Germline-derived CDR1 and CDR2 are MRHNA and SNTAGT. After removal of 2 bases from V and 3 bases from J, the junction contained 7 bases not matched to a gene. The chain's CDR3 is CASSDPGGSCYEQYF. CDR3 coding DNA: TGTGCCAGCAGTGACCCGGGCGGGAGTTGCTACGAGCAGTACTTC.

V usage is TRBV19 and J usage is TRBJ2-7; perhaps TRBD2 as D (7 bases). V lost 5 bases and J lost 7, with 21 bases in between. Germline V gene sequence: CDR1 LNHDA, CDR2 SQIVND (reference sequence). This CDR3 spans 15 amino acids. In nucleotides, the CDR3 is TGTGCCAGTAGTTCGCAGGGGAGGGCCCTCGGGGAGCAGTACTTC. This gives the protein CASSSQGRALGEQYF.

DNA of the CDR3: TGCGCCAGCAGCTTGAGGGGGGAGCAGTACTTC. Protein: CASSLRGEQYF. V is TRBV5-1 and J is TRBJ2-7; possibly TRBD1 for D (6 bases). Germline V gene lookup returns CDR1 SGHRS and CDR2 YFSETQ. The germline V and J ends were trimmed by 1 base and 7 bases, with 6 bases remaining between them. CDR3 length: 11 residues.

The chain couples TRBV15 to TRBJ1-2, with D possibly TRBD1 on 5 matching bases. The germline gives CDR1 LNHNV, CDR2 YYDKDF (reference sequence). The CDR3 runs 14 residues. V was trimmed by 0 bases and J by 2 bases, leaving 7 bases between them. CDR3 nucleotide sequence: TGTGCCACCAGCAGAGATCGGACAAACTATGGCTACACCTTC. This translates into CATSRDRTNYGYTF.

This clone was seen only a few times. The rearrangement uses TRBV10-3 and TRBJ2-1; D is perhaps TRBD2 (5 bases). CDR1 is ENHRY, CDR2 SYGVKD, per germline. The CDR3 is 15 amino acids. V was cut by 2 bases and J by 5 bases, with 13 bases left in between. The CDR3 loop reads CAISEGLASHNEQFF. As DNA, the CDR3 is TGTGCCATCAGTGAGGGGTTAGCGTCCCACAATGAGCAGTTCTTC.

CDR3 residues: CASSHHRGLVEKLFF. In nucleotides, the CDR3 is TGTGCCAGCAGCCACCACAGGGGGCTAGTGGAAAAACTGTTTTTT. V gene TRBV3-1 (or the pseudogene TRBV3-2) combines with J gene TRBJ1-4, with 9 bases matching TRBD1. V lost 3 bases, J lost 8 bases, and 7 bases stayed unmatched. Germline CDR1 LGHDT, CDR2 YNNKEL (reference sequence). The CDR3 is made up of 15 amino acids.

The CDR3 reads CASSSGSEQPQHF. The CDR3 nucleotides are TGTGCCAGCAGCTCGGGTTCCGAGCAGCCCCAGCATTTT. This chain joins TRBV5-6 and TRBJ1-5; D call uncertain. Germline values: CDR1 SGHDT, CDR2 YYEEEE. This CDR3 comprises 13 residues. Trimming removed 3 bases from V and 7 bases from J, with 11 bases in between.

The chain recombines TRBV3-1 (or the pseudogene TRBV3-2) with TRBJ1-5; 11 positions match TRBD1. V trimming: 1 base; J trimming: 7 bases; junction bases outside the gene matches: 12. This CDR3 contains 18 residues. Germline loops: CDR1 LGHDT, CDR2 YNNKEL (reference sequence). The CDR3 reads CASSQGLFRGQGAQPQHF. The CDR3 DNA reads as TGTGCCAGCAGCCAAGGATTGTTTCGCGGACAGGGGGCCCAGCCCCAGCATTTT.

The gene calls are TRBV7-9 and TRBJ2-7, with D tentatively TRBD2 (6 bases). This CDR3 has 14 residues. From germline, CDR1 is SEHNR and CDR2 FQNEAQ (reference sequence). The V gene lost 1 base and the J gene lost 3 bases, with 10 bases spanning the gap. CDR3 DNA sequence: TGTGCCAGCAGCTTAGATCGGGGGTTCTACGAGCAGTACTTC. It is translated as CASSLDRGFYEQYF.

This chain joins TRBV11-3 and TRBJ2-1; 9 bases are a match to TRBD2. The germline V gene encodes CDR1 SGHNT and CDR2 YENEEA. This CDR3 spans 15 amino acids. V lost 1 base and J lost 3; bases outside the gene matches: 1. CDR3 in amino acids: CASSLGLAVYNEQFF. The DNA of the CDR3 is TGTGCCAGCAGCTTAGGACTAGCGGTCTACAATGAGCAGTTCTTC.

V and J are TRBV5-1 and TRBJ2-7; D uncertain. Germline CDR1 is SGHRS and CDR2 is YFSETQ. The germline V and J ends were trimmed by 2 bases and 0 bases, with 6 bases remaining between them. CDR3 length equals 13 residues. The CDR3 here is CASSLTVSYEQYF. In DNA form, the CDR3 reads TGCGCCAGCAGCTTAACAGTCTCCTACGAGCAGTACTTC.